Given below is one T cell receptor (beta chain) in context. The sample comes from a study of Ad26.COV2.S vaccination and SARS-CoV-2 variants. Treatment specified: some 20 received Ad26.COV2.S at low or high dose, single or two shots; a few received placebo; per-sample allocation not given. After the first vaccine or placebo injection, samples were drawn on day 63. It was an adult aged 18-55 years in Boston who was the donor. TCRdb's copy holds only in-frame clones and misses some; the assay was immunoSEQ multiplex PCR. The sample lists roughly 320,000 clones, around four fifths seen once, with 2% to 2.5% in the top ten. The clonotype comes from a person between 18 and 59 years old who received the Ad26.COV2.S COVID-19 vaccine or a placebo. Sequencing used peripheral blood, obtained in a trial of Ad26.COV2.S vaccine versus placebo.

DNA of the CDR3: TGTGCCAGCAGTAGACTACCTTATCAGGGGGCGAAGTGGGAGCAGTACTTC. It encodes CASSRLPYQGAKWEQYF. This chain uses TRBV11-2 with TRBJ2-7, with 8 bases fitting TRBD1. V lost 6 bases, J lost 7 bases, and 20 bases stayed unmatched. Germline lookup yields CDR1 SGHAT and CDR2 FQNNGV. CDR3 length: 17 amino acids.